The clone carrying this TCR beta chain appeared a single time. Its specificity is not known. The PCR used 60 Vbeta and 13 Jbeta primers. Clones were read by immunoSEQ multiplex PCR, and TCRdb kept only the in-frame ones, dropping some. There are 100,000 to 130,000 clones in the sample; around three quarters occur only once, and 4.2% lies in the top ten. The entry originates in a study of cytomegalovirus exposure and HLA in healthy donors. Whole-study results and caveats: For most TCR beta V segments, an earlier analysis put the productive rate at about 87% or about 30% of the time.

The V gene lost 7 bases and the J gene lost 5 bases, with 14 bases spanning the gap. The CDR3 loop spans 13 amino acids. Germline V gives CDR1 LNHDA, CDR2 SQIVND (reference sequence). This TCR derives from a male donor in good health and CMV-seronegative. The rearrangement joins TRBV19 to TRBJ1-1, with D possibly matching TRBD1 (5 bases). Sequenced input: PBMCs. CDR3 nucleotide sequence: TGTGCCAGTACGAAAAGGGGACTAACTGAAGCTTTCTTT. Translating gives CASTKRGLTEAFF.